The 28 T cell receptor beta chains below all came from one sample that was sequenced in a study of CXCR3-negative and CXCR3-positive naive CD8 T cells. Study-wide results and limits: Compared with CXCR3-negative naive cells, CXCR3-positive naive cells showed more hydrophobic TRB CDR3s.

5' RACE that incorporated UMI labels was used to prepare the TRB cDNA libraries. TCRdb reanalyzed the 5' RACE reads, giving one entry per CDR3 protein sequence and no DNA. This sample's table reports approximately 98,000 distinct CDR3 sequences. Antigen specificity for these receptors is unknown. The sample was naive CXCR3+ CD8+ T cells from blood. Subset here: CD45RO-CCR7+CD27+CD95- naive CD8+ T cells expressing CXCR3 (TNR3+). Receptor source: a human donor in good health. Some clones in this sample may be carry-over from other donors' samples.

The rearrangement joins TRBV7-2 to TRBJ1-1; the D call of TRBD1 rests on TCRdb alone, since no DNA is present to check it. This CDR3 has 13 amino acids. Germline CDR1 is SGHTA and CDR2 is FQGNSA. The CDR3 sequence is CASSLAPQPEAFF.

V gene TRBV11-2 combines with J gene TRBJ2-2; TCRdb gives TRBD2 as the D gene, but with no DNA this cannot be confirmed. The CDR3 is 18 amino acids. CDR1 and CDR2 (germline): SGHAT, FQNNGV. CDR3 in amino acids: CASSLDGLAGENGGELFF.

The CDR3 here is CASSQGDSLTDTQYF. The chain is built from TRBV4-3 and TRBJ2-3; without DNA, the TCRdb call of TRBD1 cannot be checked. The CDR3 extends over 15 amino acids. Germline CDR1 LGHNA, CDR2 YSLEER.

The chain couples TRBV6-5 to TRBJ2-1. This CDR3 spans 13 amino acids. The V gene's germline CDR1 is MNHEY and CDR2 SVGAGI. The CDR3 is CASSPGAHNEQFF.

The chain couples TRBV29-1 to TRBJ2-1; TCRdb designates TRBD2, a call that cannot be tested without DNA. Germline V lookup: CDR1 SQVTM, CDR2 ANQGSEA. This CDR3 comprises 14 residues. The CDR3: CSVEGGPVFGEQFF.

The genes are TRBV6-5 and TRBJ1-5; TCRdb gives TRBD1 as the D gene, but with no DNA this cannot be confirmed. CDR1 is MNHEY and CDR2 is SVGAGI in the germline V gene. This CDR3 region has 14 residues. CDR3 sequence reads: CASSSDRAYQPQHF.

The CDR3 protein is CASSQDRAYEQYF. The chain is built from TRBV4-3 and TRBJ2-7; as DNA is missing, the TRBD1 call by TCRdb cannot be tested. Germline CDR1 reads LGHNA; CDR2 reads YSLEER. The CDR3 length is 13 residues.

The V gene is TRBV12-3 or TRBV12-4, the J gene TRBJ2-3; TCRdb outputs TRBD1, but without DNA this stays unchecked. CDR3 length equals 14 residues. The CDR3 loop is CASSAPLGTDTQYF.

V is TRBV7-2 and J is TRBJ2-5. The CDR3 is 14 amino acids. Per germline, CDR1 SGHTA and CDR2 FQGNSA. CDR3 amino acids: CASSFMGDQETQYF.

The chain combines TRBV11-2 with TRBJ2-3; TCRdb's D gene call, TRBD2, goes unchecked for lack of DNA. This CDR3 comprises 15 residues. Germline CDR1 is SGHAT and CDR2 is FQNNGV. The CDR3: CASSPSGPEPDTQYF. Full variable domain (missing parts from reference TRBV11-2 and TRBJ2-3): EAGVAQSPRYKIIEKRQSVAFWCNPISGHATLYWYQQILGQGPKLLIQFQNNGVVDDSQLPKDRFSAERLKGVDSTLKIQPAKLEDSAVYLCASSPSGPEPDTQYFGPGTRLTVL.

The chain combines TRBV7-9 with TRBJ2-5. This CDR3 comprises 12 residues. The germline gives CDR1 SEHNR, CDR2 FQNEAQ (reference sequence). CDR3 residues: CASSQTEETQYF.

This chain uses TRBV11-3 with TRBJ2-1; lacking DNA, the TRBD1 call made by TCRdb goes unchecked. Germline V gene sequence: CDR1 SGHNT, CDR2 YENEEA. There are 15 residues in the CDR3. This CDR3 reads CASRLDGTGSNEQFF.

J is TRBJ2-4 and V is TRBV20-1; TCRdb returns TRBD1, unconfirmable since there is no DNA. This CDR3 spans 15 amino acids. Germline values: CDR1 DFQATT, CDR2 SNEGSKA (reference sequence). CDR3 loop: CSARETGMAKNIQYF.

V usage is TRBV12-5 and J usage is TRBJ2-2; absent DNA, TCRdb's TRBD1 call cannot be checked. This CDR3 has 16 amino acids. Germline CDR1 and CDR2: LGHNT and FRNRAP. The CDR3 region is CASAPVGTGATGELFF.

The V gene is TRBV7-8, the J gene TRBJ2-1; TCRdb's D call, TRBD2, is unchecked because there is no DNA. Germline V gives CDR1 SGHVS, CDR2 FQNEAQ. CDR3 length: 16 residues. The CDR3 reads CASSLLSGRGYNEQFF.

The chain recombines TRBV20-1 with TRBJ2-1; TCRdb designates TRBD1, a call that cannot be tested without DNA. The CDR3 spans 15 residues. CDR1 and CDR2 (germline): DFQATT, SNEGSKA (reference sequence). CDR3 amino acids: CSARDFNGGINEQFF.

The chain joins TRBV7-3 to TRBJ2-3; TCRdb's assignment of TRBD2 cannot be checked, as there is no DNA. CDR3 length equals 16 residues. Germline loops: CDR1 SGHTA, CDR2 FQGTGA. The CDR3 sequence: CASSLGLAPSTDTQYF.

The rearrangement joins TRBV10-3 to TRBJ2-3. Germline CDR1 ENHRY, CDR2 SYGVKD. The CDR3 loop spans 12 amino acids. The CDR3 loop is CAIGVSADTQYF.

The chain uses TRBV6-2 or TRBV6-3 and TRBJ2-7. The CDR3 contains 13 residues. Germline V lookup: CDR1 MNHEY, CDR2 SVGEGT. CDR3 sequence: CASSYRGSYEQYF.

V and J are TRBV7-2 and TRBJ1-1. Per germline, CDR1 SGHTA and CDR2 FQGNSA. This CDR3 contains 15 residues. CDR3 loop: CASSLGIGGGTEAFF.

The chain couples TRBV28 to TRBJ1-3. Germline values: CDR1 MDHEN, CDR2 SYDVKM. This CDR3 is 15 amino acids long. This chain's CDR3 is CASSFDGSSGNTIYF.

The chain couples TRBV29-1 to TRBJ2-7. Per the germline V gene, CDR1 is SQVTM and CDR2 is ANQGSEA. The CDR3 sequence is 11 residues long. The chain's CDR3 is CSVEELGNFYF.

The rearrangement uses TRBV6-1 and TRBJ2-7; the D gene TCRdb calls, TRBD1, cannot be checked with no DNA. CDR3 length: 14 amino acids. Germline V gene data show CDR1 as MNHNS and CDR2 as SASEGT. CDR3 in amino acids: CATRDSGLSYEQYF.

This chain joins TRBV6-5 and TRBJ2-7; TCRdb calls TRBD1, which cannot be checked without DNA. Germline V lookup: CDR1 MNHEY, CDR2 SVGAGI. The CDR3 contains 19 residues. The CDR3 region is CASSFTSENPGQGAEEQYF.

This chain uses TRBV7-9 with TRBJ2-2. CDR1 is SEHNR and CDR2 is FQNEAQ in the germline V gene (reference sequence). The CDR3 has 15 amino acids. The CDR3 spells CASSFLVPGAGELFF.

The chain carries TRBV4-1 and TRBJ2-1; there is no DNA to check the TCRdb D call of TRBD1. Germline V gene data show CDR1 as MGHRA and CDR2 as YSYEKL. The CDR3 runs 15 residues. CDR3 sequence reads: CASSQDPRGYNEQFF.

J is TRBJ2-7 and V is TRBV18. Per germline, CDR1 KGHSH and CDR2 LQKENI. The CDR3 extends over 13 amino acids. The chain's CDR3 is CASSPGHTYEQYF.

The CDR3: CSGQGDEKLFF. V is TRBV29-1 and J is TRBJ1-4; TCRdb's D call, TRBD1, is unchecked because there is no DNA. Per germline, CDR1 SQVTM and CDR2 ANQGSEA. The CDR3 covers 11 residues.